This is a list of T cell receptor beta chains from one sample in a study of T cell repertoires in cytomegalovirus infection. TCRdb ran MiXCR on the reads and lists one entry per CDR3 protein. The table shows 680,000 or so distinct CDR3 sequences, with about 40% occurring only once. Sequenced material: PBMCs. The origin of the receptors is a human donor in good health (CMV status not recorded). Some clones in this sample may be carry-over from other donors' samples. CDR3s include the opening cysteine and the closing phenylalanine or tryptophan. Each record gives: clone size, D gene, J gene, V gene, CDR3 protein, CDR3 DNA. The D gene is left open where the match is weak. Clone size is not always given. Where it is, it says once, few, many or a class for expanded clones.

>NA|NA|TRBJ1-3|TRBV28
CASSLGLGGNTIYF
TGTGCCAGCAGTTTAGGTCTCGGCGGAAACACCATATATTTT
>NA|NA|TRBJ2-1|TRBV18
CASSPRINEQFF
TGTGCCAGCTCACCAAGGATCAATGAGCAGTTCTTC
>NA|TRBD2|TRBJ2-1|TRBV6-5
CASRMIAGGSNEQFF
TGTGCCAGCAGAATGATAGCGGGAGGGTCCAATGAGCAGTTCTTC
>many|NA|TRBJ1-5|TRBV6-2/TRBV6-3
CASSYPWGSSNQPQHF
TGTGCCAGCAGTTATCCGTGGGGCAGCAGCAATCAGCCCCAGCATTTT
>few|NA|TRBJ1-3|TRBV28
CASSIPGNTIYF
TGTGCCAGCAGCATACCTGGAAACACCATATATTTT
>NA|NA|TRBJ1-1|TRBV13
CASSYEENTEAFF
TGTGCCAGCAGCTACGAGGAGAACACTGAAGCTTTCTTT
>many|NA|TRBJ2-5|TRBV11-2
CASSFVRAGQQETQYF
TGTGCCAGCAGCTTCGTCCGGGCAGGGCAACAAGAGACCCAGTACTTC
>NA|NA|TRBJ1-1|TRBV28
CASSVEDRVDAFF
TGTGCCAGCAGTGTCGAAGACAGAGTGGATGCTTTCTTT
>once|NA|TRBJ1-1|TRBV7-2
CASCTGWNTEAFF
TGTGCCAGCTGTACAGGGTGGAACACTGAAGCTTTCTTT
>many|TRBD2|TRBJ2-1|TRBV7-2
CASSLITSGNGEQFF
TGTGCCAGCAGCTTAATCACTAGCGGGAATGGTGAGCAGTTCTTC
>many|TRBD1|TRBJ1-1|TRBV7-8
CASSPWEGAPEAFF
TGTGCCAGCAGCCCATGGGAGGGGGCCCCTGAAGCTTTCTTT
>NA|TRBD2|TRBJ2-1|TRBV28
CYSSLAGDRSNEQFF
TGTTACAGCAGTTTAGCGGGAGATAGAAGCAATGAGCAGTTCTTC
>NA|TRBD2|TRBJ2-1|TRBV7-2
CASSLGSGVSLNEQFF
TGTGCCAGCAGTCTTGGGAGCGGGGTGTCGCTCAATGAGCAGTTCTTC
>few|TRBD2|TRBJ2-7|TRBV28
CASRTSGAFYEQYF
TGTGCCAGCAGGACTAGCGGAGCTTTCTACGAGCAGTACTTC
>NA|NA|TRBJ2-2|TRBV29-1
CSVESPGTPNTGELFF
TGCAGCGTTGAGAGCCCCGGGACACCGAACACCGGGGAGCTGTTTTTT
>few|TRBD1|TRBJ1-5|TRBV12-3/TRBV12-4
CASSGGQGAQPQHF
TGTGCCAGCAGTGGGGGACAGGGGGCTCAGCCCCAGCATTTT
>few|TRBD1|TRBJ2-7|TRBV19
CASRDRAYSYEQYF
TGTGCCAGTAGGGACAGGGCTTACTCCTACGAGCAGTACTTC
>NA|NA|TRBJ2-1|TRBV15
CATSRDPPDEQFF
TGTGCCACCAGCAGAGATCCCCCAGACGAGCAGTTCTTC
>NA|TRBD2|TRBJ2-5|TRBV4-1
CSSSSGRGQETQYF
TGCTCCAGCAGCTCCGGGAGGGGGCAAGAGACCCAGTACTTC
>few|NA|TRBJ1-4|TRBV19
CASSRGSGGTNEKLFF
TGTGCCAGTAGTAGAGGGAGTGGAGGAACTAATGAAAAACTGTTTTTT